The TCR beta chain under discussion was sequenced for a study of T cells in Graves' hyperthyroidism and ophthalmopathy. General study points: Blood samples included most of the expanded thyroid clonotypes exceeding 0.001.

With respect to this clonotype: Its antigen is still unknown.

Per germline, CDR1 SNHLY and CDR2 FYNNEI. CDR3 length: 13 amino acids. Trimming removed 6 bases at V and 3 bases at J, with 9 bases between. Researchers took RNA transcripts and amplified the TCR beta CDR3 regions from them. The HTBI set primed first-round TCR CDR3 RT-PCR. TCRdb passed the multiplex PCR reads through MiXCR, listing each CDR3 protein once. The sample lists 500,000 or so distinct CDR3 sequences; more than 15% were seen once. Patients having uncontrolled infection, another autoimmune disease, pregnancy or lactation were not included. Source material for PBMCs was around 10 ml fresh peripheral blood.

This rearrangement joins TRBV2 to TRBJ2-1; D gene unclear. The TCR comes from a woman between 18 and 29 years old with Graves' ophthalmopathy. What was sequenced was blood. CDR3 amino acids: CASSSEYYNEQFF. CDR3 bases: TGTGCCAGCAGCTCCGAATACTACAATGAGCAGTTCTTC.